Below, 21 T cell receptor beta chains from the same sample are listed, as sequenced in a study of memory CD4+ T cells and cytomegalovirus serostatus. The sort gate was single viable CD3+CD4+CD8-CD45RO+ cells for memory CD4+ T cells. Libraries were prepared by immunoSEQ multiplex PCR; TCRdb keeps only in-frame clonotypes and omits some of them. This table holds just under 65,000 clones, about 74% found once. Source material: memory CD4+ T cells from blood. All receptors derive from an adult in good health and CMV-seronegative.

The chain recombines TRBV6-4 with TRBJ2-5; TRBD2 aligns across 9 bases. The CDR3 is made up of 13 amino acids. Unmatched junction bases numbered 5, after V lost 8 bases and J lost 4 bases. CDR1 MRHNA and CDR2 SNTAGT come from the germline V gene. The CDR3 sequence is CASAGGPAETQYF. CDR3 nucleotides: TGTGCCAGCGCGGGGGGGCCTGCAGAGACCCAGTACTTC.

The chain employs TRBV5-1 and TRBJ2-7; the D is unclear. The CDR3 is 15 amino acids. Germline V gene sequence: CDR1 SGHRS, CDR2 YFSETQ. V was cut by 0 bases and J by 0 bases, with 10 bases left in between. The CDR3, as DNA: TGCGCCAGCAGCTTGGCGGATCCAGGCTCCTACGAGCAGTACTTC. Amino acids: CASSLADPGSYEQYF.

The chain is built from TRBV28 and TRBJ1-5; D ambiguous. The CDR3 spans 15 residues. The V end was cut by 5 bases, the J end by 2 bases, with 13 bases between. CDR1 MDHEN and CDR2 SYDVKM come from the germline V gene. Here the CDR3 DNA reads TGTGCCAGCAGTAGATTTAGCAGTGGCAATCAGCCCCAGCATTTT. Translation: CASSRFSSGNQPQHF.

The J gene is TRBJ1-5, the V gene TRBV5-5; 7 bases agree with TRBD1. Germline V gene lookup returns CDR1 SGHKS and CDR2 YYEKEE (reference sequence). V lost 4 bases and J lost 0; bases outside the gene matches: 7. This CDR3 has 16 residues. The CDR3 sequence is CASSPMGQISNQPQHF. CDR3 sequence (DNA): TGTGCCAGCAGCCCAATGGGACAGATTAGCAATCAGCCCCAGCATTTT.

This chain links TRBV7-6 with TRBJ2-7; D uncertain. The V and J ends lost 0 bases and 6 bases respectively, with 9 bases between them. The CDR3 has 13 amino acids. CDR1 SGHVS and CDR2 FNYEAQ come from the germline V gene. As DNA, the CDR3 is TGTGCCAGCAGCTTAGCGGCTCCGGGCGAGCAGTACTTC. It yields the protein CASSLAAPGEQYF.

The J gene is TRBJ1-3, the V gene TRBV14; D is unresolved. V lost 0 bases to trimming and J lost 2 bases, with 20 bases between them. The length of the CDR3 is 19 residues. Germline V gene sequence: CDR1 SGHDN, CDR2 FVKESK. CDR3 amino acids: CASSQDPRHAAYAGNTIYF. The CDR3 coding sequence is TGTGCCAGCAGCCAAGATCCACGGCATGCCGCGTATGCTGGAAACACCATATATTTT.

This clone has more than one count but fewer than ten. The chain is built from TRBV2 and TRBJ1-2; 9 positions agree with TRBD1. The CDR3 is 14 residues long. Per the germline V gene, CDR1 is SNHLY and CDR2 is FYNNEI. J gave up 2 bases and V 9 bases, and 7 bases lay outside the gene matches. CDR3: CARWEDRGNYGYTF. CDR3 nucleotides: TGTGCCAGATGGGAGGACAGGGGAAACTATGGCTACACCTTC.

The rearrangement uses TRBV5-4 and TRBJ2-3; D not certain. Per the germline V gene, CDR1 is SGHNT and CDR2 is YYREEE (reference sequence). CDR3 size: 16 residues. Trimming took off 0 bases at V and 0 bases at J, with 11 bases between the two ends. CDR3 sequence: CASSLGGKTSTDTQYF. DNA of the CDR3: TGTGCCAGCAGCTTGGGAGGCAAAACTAGCACAGATACGCAGTATTTT.

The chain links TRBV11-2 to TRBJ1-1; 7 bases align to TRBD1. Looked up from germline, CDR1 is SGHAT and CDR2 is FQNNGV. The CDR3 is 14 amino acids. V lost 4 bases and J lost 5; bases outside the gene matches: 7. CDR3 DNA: TGTGCCAGCAGCTACAACAGGGGAGGAACTGAAGCTTTCTTT. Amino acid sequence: CASSYNRGGTEAFF.

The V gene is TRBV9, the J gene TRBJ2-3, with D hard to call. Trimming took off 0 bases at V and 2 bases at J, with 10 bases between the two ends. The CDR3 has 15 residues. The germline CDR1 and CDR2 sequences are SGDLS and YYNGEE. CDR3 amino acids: CASSVDLGLTDTQYF. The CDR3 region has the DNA TGTGCCAGCAGCGTAGATCTAGGCCTCACAGATACGCAGTATTTT.

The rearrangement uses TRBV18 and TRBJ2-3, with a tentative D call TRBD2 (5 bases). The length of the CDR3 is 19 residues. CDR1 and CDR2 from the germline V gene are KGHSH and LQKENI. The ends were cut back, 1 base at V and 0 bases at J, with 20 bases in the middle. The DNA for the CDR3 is TGTGCCAGCTCACCACGCCTGGTTAGCGAGTTTGGTAGCACAGATACGCAGTATTTT. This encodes CASSPRLVSEFGSTDTQYF.

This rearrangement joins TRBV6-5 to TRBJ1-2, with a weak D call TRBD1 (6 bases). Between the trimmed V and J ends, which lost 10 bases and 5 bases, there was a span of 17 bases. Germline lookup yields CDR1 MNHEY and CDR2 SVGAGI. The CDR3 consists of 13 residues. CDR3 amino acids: CAIYDRTGYGYTF. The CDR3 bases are TGTGCCATATACGACAGGACGGGGTATGGCTACACCTTC.

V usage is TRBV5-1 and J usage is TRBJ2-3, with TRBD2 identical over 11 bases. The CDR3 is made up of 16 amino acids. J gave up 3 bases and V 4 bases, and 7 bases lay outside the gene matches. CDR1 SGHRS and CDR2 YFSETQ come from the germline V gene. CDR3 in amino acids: CASSPRPSGGTDTQYF. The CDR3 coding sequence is TGCGCCAGCAGCCCTCGGCCTAGCGGGGGGACAGATACGCAGTATTTT. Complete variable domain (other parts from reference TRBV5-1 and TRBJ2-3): KAGVTQTPRYLIKTRGQQVTLSCSPISGHRSVSWYQQTPGQGLQFLFEYFSETQRNKGNFPGRFSGRQFSNSRSEMNVSTLELGDSALYLCASSPRPSGGTDTQYFGPGTRLTVL.

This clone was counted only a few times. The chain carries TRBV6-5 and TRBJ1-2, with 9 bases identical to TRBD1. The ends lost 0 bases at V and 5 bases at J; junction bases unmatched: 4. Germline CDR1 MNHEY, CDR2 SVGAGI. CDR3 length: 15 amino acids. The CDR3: CASSYSSGTGYGYTF. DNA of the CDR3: TGTGCCAGCAGTTACTCTTCCGGGACAGGGTATGGCTACACCTTC.

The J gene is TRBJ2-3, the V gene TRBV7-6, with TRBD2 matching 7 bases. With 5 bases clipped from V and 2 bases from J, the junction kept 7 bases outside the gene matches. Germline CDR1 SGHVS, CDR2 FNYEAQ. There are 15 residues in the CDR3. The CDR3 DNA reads TGTGCCAGCAGCAAGGGAGGGAGGACCACAGATACGCAGTATTTT. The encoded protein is CASSKGGRTTDTQYF.

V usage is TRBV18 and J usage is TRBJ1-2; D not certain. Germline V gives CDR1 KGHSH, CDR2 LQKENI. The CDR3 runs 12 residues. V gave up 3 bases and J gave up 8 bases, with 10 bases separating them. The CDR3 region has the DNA TGTGCCAGCTCACCCTCGACGGAGGGCTACACCTTC. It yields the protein CASSPSTEGYTF.

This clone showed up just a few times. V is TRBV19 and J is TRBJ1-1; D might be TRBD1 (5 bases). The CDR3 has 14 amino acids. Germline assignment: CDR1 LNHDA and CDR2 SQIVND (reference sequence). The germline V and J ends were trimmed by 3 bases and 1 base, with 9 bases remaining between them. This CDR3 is CASSIPDRNTEAFF. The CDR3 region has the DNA TGTGCCAGTAGTATTCCCGACAGGAACACTGAAGCTTTCTTT.

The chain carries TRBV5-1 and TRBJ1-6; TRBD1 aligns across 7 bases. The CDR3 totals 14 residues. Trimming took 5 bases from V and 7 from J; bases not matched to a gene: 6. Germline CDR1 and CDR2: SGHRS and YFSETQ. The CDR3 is CASRPGQDNSPLHF. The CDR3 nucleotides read TGCGCCAGCAGGCCAGGACAGGACAATTCACCCCTCCACTTT.

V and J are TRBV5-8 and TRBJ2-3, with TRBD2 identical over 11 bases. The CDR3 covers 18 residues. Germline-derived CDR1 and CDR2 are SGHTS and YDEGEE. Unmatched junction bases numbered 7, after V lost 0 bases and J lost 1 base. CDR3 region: CASSLGSTSGSGTDTQYF. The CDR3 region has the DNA TGTGCCAGCAGCTTGGGAAGTACTAGCGGGAGTGGCACAGATACGCAGTATTTT.

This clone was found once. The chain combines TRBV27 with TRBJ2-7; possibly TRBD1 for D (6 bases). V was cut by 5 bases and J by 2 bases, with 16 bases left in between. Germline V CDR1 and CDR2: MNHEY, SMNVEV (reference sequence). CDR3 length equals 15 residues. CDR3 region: CASSKQGNFPYEQYF. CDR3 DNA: TGTGCCAGCAGTAAACAGGGTAACTTCCCCTACGAGCAGTACTTC.

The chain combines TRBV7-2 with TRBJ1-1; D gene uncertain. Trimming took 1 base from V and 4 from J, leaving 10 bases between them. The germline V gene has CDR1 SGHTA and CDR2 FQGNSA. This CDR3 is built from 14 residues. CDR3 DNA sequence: TGTGCCAGCAGCTTAGTCCCCCGGGCCACTGAAGCTTTCTTT. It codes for CASSLVPRATEAFF.